The clone carrying this TCR beta chain was detected once. The sample belongs to a study of T cells after somatic rescue of genetic block. TCRdb's copy holds only in-frame clones and misses some; the assay was immunoSEQ multiplex PCR. The sample consists of about 68,000 clones, 85% to 95% of them appearing once. Germline V CDR1 and CDR2: MNHEY, SVGAGI. The V end lost 3 bases, the J end lost 6 bases, and 9 bases lay between the germline ends. The CDR3 sequence is 13 residues long. Sequenced sample: peripheral blood mononuclear cells (PBMCs). This sequence joins TRBV6-5 and TRBJ2-1, with D unresolved. This clonotype originated in a man aged 35 to 55. The CDR3 DNA reads TGTGCCAGCAGTTATGATCCGGGCAATGAGCAGTTCTTC. Residues: CASSYDPGNEQFF.